This TCR beta chain was identified during a study of blood T cell repertoires in COVID-19. The wider study: The United States, Italy and Spain supplied acute and convalescent COVID-19 samples. From T cells, B-cell-depleted T cells, or PBMCs came the material, which was cDNA or gDNA.

As handled by the study authors: For nucleated cells, counts were estimated from reference gene primer amplification. The repertoire was sequenced with immunoSEQ multiplex PCR; TCRdb's copy has only in-frame clones and lacks some. Clonal size and the V and J genes are those of that table, whereas D and trimming came from the DNA. The sample lists around 200,000 clones; around 86% were seen once. Germline lookup yields CDR1 SGHRS and CDR2 YFSETQ. V shed 0 bases, J shed 9 bases, and the junction held 11 bases outside the gene matches. This CDR3 spans 17 amino acids. The material sequenced was peripheral blood. The receptor's source is a man aged 45-60 years with acute or convalescent COVID-19. This chain connects TRBV5-1 to TRBJ1-6; 8 bases line up with TRBD1. Here the CDR3 reads CASSLDDRGLRGSPLHF. In DNA, the CDR3 is TGCGCCAGCAGCTTGGATGACAGGGGTCTGAGAGGTTCACCCCTCCACTTT.